The source of this TCR beta chain is a study of vaccination and CD4 T cells after COVID-19. About the study: Participants were administered two doses of either the BNT162b2 or the mRNA-1273 vaccine. General observations from the study: Post-vaccination, and not before, a median 86.3% of reactive clones appeared in convalescent patients.

This clonotype was counted between two and nine times. Its antigen is still unknown. As for treatment: approximately nine-day PBMC culture with coronavirus spike peptide pools or control peptides (ViraFEST assay). The Oncomine TCR Beta short-read assay sequenced DNA from cultured CD4+ T cells. TCRdb re-derived calls from the PCR reads in MiXCR, one entry per CDR3 protein. Of 13,000 to 15,000 distinct CDR3 sequences detected, roughly half appear once; the ten largest clones hold under 10%. CDR3 length equals 14 residues. CDR1 DFQATT and CDR2 SNEGSKA come from the germline V gene (reference sequence). V shed 5 bases and J 5 bases; nucleotides not matched to a gene: 7.

Material: CD4+ T cells from blood, cultured in vitro. The rearrangement links TRBV20-1 to TRBJ2-2, with 8 bases aligning to TRBD1. This sequence was found in a human donor who had recovered from COVID-19. In nucleotides, the CDR3 is TGCAGTGCTGCAGGGGGCGCCGGAACCGGGGAGCTGTTTTTT. Protein: CSAAGGAGTGELFF.